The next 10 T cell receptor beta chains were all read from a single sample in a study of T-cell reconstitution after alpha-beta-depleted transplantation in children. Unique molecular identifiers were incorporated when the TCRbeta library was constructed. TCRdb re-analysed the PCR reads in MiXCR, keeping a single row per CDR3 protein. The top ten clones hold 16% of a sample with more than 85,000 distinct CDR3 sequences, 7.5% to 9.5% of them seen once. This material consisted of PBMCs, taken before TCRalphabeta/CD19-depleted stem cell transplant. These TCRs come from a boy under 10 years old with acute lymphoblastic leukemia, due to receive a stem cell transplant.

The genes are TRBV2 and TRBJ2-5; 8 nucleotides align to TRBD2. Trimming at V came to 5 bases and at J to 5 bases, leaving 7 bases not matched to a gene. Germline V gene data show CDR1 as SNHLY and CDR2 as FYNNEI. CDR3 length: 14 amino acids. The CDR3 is CASSWTGLGETQYF. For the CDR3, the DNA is TGTGCCAGCAGTTGGACGGGACTAGGGGAGACCCAGTACTTC.

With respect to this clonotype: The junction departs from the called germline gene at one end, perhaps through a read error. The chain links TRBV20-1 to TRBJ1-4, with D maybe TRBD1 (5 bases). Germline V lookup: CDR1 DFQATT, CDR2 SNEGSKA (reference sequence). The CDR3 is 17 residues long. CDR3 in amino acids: CCARDPGVGGYNEKLFF. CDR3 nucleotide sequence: TGCTGTGCTAGAGATCCGGGGGTTGGGGGATATAATGAAAAACTGTTTTTT.

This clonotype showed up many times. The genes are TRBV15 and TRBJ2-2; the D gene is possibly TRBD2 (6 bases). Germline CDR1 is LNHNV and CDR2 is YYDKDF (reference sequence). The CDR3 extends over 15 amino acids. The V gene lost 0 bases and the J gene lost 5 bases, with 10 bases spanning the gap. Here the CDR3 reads CATSRDTGGTGELFF. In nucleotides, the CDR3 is TGTGCCACCAGCAGAGATACCGGGGGAACCGGGGAGCTGTTTTTT.

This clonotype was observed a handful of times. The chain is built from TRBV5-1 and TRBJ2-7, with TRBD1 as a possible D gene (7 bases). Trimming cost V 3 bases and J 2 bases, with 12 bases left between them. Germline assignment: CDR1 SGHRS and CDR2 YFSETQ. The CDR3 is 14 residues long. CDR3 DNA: TGCGCCAGCAGCTCCCCAGGGGGGCCCTACGAGCAGTACTTC. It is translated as CASSSPGGPYEQYF. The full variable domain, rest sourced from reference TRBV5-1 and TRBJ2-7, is KAGVTQTPRYLIKTRGQQVTLSCSPISGHRSVSWYQQTPGQGLQFLFEYFSETQRNKGNFPGRFSGRQFSNSRSEMNVSTLELGDSALYLCASSSPGGPYEQYFGPGTRLTVT.

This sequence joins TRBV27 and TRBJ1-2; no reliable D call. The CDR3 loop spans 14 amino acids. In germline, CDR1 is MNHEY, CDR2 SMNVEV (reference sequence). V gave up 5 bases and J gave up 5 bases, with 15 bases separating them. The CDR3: CASSPRLGRYGYTF. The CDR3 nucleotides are TGTGCCAGCAGTCCACGCCTTGGGCGGTATGGCTACACCTTC.

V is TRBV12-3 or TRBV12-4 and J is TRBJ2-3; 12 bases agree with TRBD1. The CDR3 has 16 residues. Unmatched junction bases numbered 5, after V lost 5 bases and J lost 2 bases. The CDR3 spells CASSEGTGGVTDTQYF. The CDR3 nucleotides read TGTGCCAGCAGTGAAGGGACAGGGGGCGTCACAGATACGCAGTATTTT.

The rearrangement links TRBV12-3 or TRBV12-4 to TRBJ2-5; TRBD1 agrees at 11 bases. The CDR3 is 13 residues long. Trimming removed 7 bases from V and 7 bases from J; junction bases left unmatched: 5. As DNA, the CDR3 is TGTGCCAGCACTCGTGGGACAGGGGGGACCCAGTACTTC. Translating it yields CASTRGTGGTQYF.

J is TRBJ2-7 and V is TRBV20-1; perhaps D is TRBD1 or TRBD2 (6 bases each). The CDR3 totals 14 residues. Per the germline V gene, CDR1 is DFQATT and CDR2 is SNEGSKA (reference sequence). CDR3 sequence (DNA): TGCTGCTTCGGGGGCCCCGGGGCGGGTCACGAGCAGTACTTC. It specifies CCFGGPGAGHEQYF.

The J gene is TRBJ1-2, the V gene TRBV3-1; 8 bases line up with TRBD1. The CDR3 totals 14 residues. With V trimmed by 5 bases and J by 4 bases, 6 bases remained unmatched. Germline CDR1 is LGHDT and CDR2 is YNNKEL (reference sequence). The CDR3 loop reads CASSYRGFRYGYTF. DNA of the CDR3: TGTGCCAGCAGCTACAGGGGGTTCCGCTATGGCTACACCTTC. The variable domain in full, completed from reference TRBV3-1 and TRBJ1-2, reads DTAVSQTPKYLVTQMGNDKSIKCEQNLGHDTMYWYKQDSKKFLKIMFSYNNKELIINETVPNRFSPKSPDKAHLNLHINSLELGDSAVYFCASSYRGFRYGYTFGSGTRLTVV.

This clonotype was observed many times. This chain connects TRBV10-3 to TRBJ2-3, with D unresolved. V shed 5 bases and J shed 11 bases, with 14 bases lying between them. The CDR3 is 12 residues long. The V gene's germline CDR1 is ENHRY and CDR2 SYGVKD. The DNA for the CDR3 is TGTGCCATCAGTCCGGCAGGAGTAGAGCAGTATTTT. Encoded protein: CAISPAGVEQYF.